This entry lists 16 T cell receptor beta chains sequenced from one sample in a study of blood T cell repertoires in COVID-19. Only in-frame clones appear in the TCRdb table, and some are missing; sequencing was by immunoSEQ multiplex PCR. The table records 350,000 to 550,000 clones, roughly nine tenths of them present only once. The sequenced sample was PBMCs or T cells enriched from blood (not recorded which). Receptors originate from a man aged 30 to 45 who had recovered from COVID-19.

This chain uses TRBV28 with TRBJ1-2, with unresolved D. V shed 7 bases and J shed 2 bases, with 5 bases lying between them. This CDR3 is 11 amino acids long. The germline CDR1 and CDR2 sequences are MDHEN and SYDVKM. CDR3 loop: CASTRNYGYTF. CDR3 bases: TGTGCCAGCACTAGAAACTATGGCTACACCTTC.

The chain is built from TRBV18 and TRBJ1-6, with 9 bases matching TRBD1. Germline CDR1 KGHSH, CDR2 LQKENI. V dropped 2 bases and J dropped 6; count of bases not matched to a gene: 5. The CDR3 loop spans 16 amino acids. CDR3 bases: TGTGCCAGCTCACCAGGTGGACAGGGGATTAATTCACCCCTCCACTTT. Encoded protein: CASSPGGQGINSPLHF.

This chain links TRBV5-6 with TRBJ1-6; perhaps TRBD1 as D (5 bases). Germline V gene sequence: CDR1 SGHDT, CDR2 YYEEEE. V gave up 1 base and J gave up 13 bases, with 9 bases separating them. CDR3 length: 12 residues. CDR3 sequence (DNA): TGTGCCAGCAGCTTGTTTGGGGCGCCCCTCCACTTT. Translating gives CASSLFGAPLHF.

The rearrangement joins TRBV4-1 to TRBJ2-5; 9 bases align to TRBD2. The germline V gene encodes CDR1 MGHRA and CDR2 YSYEKL. The trim removed 4 bases at V and 2 bases at J, leaving 8 bases unmatched. The CDR3 covers 16 residues. CDR3 amino acids: CASSLLHTSGQETQYF. The CDR3 nucleotides are TGCGCCAGCAGCCTATTGCATACTAGCGGGCAAGAGACCCAGTACTTC.

The chain recombines TRBV18 with TRBJ1-4, with 8 bases that match TRBD1. This CDR3 is built from 19 residues. J gave up 2 bases and V 3 bases, and 14 bases lay outside the gene matches. The germline CDR1 and CDR2 sequences are KGHSH and LQKENI. CDR3 loop: CASSPPPGQARATNEKLFF. For the CDR3, the DNA is TGTGCCAGCTCACCTCCCCCGGGACAGGCCCGGGCGACTAATGAAAAACTGTTTTTT.

The chain joins TRBV28 to TRBJ2-7, with 10 positions matching TRBD1. Losses at the gene ends were 6 bases for V and 2 bases for J; bases not matched to a gene: 4. The CDR3 is 14 amino acids. Germline CDR1 MDHEN, CDR2 SYDVKM. The CDR3 region is CASSYGTGAYEQYF. The DNA of the CDR3 is TGTGCCAGCAGCTACGGGACAGGGGCCTACGAGCAGTACTTC.

J is TRBJ2-7 and V is TRBV6-5, with TRBD2 identical over 13 bases. With V trimmed by 6 bases and J by 4 bases, 6 bases remained unmatched. The germline gives CDR1 MNHEY, CDR2 SVGAGI. There are 15 residues in the CDR3. The DNA of the CDR3 is TGTGCCAGCAGCAGGACTAGCGGGAGAGGTTACGAGCAGTACTTC. Residues: CASSRTSGRGYEQYF.

This clone has just one count. The chain carries TRBV9 and TRBJ2-3, with a possible D match to TRBD2 (6 bases). Trimming shortened V by 5 bases and J by 0 bases, and 13 bases separated the two germline ends. Germline V gene lookup returns CDR1 SGDLS and CDR2 YYNGEE. The CDR3 length is 15 residues. The CDR3 DNA reads as TGTGCCAGCAGTCGGGGGTTAAGCAGCACAGATACGCAGTATTTT. It is translated as CASSRGLSSTDTQYF.

This clone was seen more than once but under ten times. The rearrangement joins TRBV28 to TRBJ1-2; possibly TRBD1 for D (6 bases). Trimming took 7 bases from V and 2 from J, leaving 11 bases between them. Germline assignment: CDR1 MDHEN and CDR2 SYDVKM. The CDR3 runs 13 residues. CDR3 loop: CASNGGANYGYTF. CDR3 DNA: TGTGCCAGCAACGGGGGGGCGAACTATGGCTACACCTTC.

The chain links TRBV7-9 to TRBJ1-5; TRBD1 matches 7 bases. V trimming: 5 bases; J trimming: 0 bases; junction bases outside the gene matches: 7. CDR1 is SEHNR, CDR2 FQNEAQ, per germline (reference sequence). There are 16 residues in the CDR3. In DNA form, the CDR3 reads TGTGCCAGCAGCCCGTCGACAGGGTCTAGCAATCAGCCCCAGCATTTT. The encoded protein is CASSPSTGSSNQPQHF.

V gene TRBV28 combines with J gene TRBJ2-2; D remains ambiguous. The CDR3 runs 12 residues. From germline, CDR1 is MDHEN and CDR2 SYDVKM. V shed 8 bases and J shed 1 base, with 5 bases lying between them. DNA of the CDR3: TGTGCCAGCGACAAGAACACCGGGGAGCTGTTTTTT. The encoded protein is CASDKNTGELFF.

This chain connects TRBV7-9 to TRBJ1-1, with D hard to call. Trimming stripped 5 bases from V and 3 bases from J, with 13 bases between. The CDR3 totals 14 residues. CDR1 is SEHNR, CDR2 FQNEAQ, per germline (reference sequence). The CDR3 bases are TGTGCCAGCAGCCTTGAGGGAACATACACTGAAGCTTTCTTT. Amino acid sequence: CASSLEGTYTEAFF.

On this clone itself: The junction does not match germline at one end; this may be a read error. V usage is TRBV7-7 and J usage is TRBJ2-1; the match to TRBD2 covers 11 bases. There are 15 residues in the CDR3. The germline V gene encodes CDR1 SSHAT and CDR2 FNYEAQ (reference sequence). The CDR3 reads CASSPTSGRGNEQFF. The DNA for the CDR3 is TGTGCTAGCAGCCCAACTAGCGGGAGAGGTAATGAGCAGTTCTTC.

Of note for this clone: Other DNA sequences in the sample encode the same CDR3. V and J are TRBV5-4 and TRBJ2-3; a possible D gene is TRBD2 (5 bases). Germline CDR1 SGHNT, CDR2 YYREEE (reference sequence). The CDR3 has 13 residues. V shed 2 bases and J shed 5 bases, with 9 bases lying between them. CDR3 in DNA: TGTGCCAGCAGCTTAGCTGGAGGAGATACGCAGTATTTT. Translated, it gives CASSLAGGDTQYF.

This chain connects TRBV11-2 to TRBJ2-5, with TRBD1 matching 7 bases. Germline trimming cut 4 bases from V and 2 bases from J; bases unmatched to any gene: 7. CDR3 length equals 15 residues. From germline, CDR1 is SGHAT and CDR2 FQNNGV. The CDR3 bases are TGTGCCAGCAGCTACGAGGGGGCGCGACAAGAGACCCAGTACTTC. Residues: CASSYEGARQETQYF.

This chain joins TRBV15 and TRBJ2-1, with 8 bases aligning to TRBD2. The CDR3 covers 18 residues. Trimming at V came to 3 bases and at J to 4 bases, leaving 14 bases not matched to a gene. Germline V gene data show CDR1 as LNHNV and CDR2 as YYDKDF (reference sequence). This CDR3 reads CATSRVGLAKQLYNEQFF. CDR3 DNA: TGTGCCACCAGCAGGGTAGGACTAGCCAAACAATTATACAATGAGCAGTTCTTC.